A single sample is the source of the 32 T cell receptor beta chains below, sequenced in a study of vaccination and CD4 T cells after COVID-19. Treatment reported: roughly nine-day PBMC culture with coronavirus spike peptide pools or control peptides (ViraFEST assay). CD4+ T cells that had been cultured provided DNA sequenced with the Oncomine TCR Beta short-read assay. A single record per CDR3 protein comes from TCRdb applying MiXCR to the PCR reads. The data hold about 12,000 distinct CDR3 sequences, with approximately 82% observed a single time. These receptors have no known antigen. The specimen was CD4+ T cells from blood, cultured in vitro. The receptors here all came from a human donor who had recovered from COVID-19.

This clonotype has more than one count but fewer than ten. The J gene is TRBJ1-2, the V gene TRBV6-1; 8 bases match TRBD1. The V segment lost 6 bases and the J segment 5 bases; nucleotides outside the gene matches: 5. This CDR3 has 13 residues. Germline loops: CDR1 MNHNS, CDR2 SASEGT. The CDR3 DNA follows: TGTGCCAGCAGAACCGGACAGGGATATGGCTACACCTTC. This translates into CASRTGQGYGYTF.

This chain connects TRBV15 to TRBJ1-1, with TRBD1 as a possible D gene (6 bases). Germline CDR1 is LNHNV and CDR2 is YYDKDF (reference sequence). Trimming shortened V by 0 bases and J by 3 bases, and 20 bases separated the two germline ends. The CDR3 has 18 residues. The CDR3 region is CATSRDNPLREGDTEAFF. The CDR3 DNA sequence: TGTGCCACCAGCAGAGATAACCCTCTTCGGGAGGGGGACACTGAAGCTTTCTTT.

This rearrangement joins TRBV11-2 to TRBJ1-5, with TRBD1 identical over 9 bases. Germline CDR1 reads SGHAT; CDR2 reads FQNNGV. V trimming: 1 base; J trimming: 6 bases; junction bases outside the gene matches: 4. The CDR3 is made up of 15 amino acids. CDR3 in DNA: TGTGCCAGCAGCTTAGGCGGGACAGGGACTCAGCCCCAGCATTTT. Amino acids: CASSLGGTGTQPQHF.

The rearrangement links TRBV28 to TRBJ2-6; D gene ambiguous. The CDR3 length is 13 residues. With 6 bases removed from V and 0 bases from J, the gap between germline ends came to 3 bases. The V gene's germline CDR1 is MDHEN and CDR2 SYDVKM. CDR3 protein: CASSSSGANVLTF. The CDR3 DNA sequence: TGTGCCAGCAGCTCCTCTGGGGCCAACGTCCTGACTTTC.

This sequence joins TRBV12-3 or TRBV12-4 and TRBJ2-5, with D uncertain. V dropped 6 bases and J dropped 4 bases, with 9 bases sitting between them. The CDR3 is 12 residues long. CDR3: CASRPDGETQYF. CDR3 DNA: TGTGCCAGCAGACCCGACGGAGAGACCCAGTACTTC.

V usage is TRBV7-2 and J usage is TRBJ1-6, with D perhaps TRBD1 (5 bases). The CDR3 length is 17 residues. Trimming cost V 1 base and J 6 bases, with 16 bases left between them. Germline lookup yields CDR1 SGHTA and CDR2 FQGNSA. This CDR3 reads CASSLERREGFNSPLHF. DNA of the CDR3: TGTGCCAGCAGCTTAGAGAGGAGGGAGGGGTTTAATTCACCCCTCCACTTT.

The rearrangement joins TRBV20-1 to TRBJ2-7, with a tentative D call TRBD2 (6 bases). CDR3 length: 14 amino acids. V dropped 5 bases and J dropped 5 bases, with 19 bases sitting between them. Per germline, CDR1 DFQATT and CDR2 SNEGSKA (reference sequence). This chain's CDR3 is CSAPMTGLPHEQYF. The CDR3 DNA sequence: TGCAGTGCTCCCATGACGGGACTTCCCCACGAGCAGTACTTC.

The genes are TRBV6-1 and TRBJ1-6; 7 nucleotides line up with TRBD1. J was trimmed by 10 bases and V by 7 bases; bases with no gene match: 10. CDR1 is MNHNS, CDR2 SASEGT, per germline. The CDR3 runs to 14 residues. CDR3 amino acids: CASTRGQGGSPLHF. DNA for the CDR3: TGTGCCAGCACCCGGGGGCAGGGGGGATCACCCCTCCACTTT.

The chain recombines TRBV30 with TRBJ1-5, with D unresolved. The CDR3 runs 13 residues. Germline values: CDR1 GTSNPN, CDR2 SVGIG (reference sequence). Trimming cost V 2 bases and J 5 bases, with 10 bases left between them. Written as DNA, the CDR3 is TGTGCCTGGAGTTTCAGGCGGGATCAGCCCCAGCATTTT. Translation: CAWSFRRDQPQHF.

The V and J genes are TRBV20-1 and TRBJ2-1; no reliable D call. Germline V gene lookup returns CDR1 DFQATT and CDR2 SNEGSKA (reference sequence). Trimming stripped 6 bases from V and 0 bases from J, with 9 bases between. The CDR3 consists of 13 residues. CDR3 bases: TGCAGTGCCCTTAAAGGCTCCTACAATGAGCAGTTCTTC. It yields the protein CSALKGSYNEQFF.

The rearrangement links TRBV28 to TRBJ1-2, with TRBD1 identical over 11 bases. Germline V gene lookup returns CDR1 MDHEN and CDR2 SYDVKM. V trimming: 4 bases; J trimming: 4 bases; junction bases outside the gene matches: 5. This CDR3 has 15 residues. DNA for the CDR3: TGTGCCAGCAGTTCGGGACAGGGGGGGATCTATGGCTACACCTTC. As protein: CASSSGQGGIYGYTF.

This clonotype was picked up a small number of times. The chain couples TRBV7-9 to TRBJ1-3, with unresolved D. Germline-derived CDR1 and CDR2 are SEHNR and FQNEAQ (reference sequence). This CDR3 spans 17 amino acids. Between the trimmed V and J ends, which lost 2 bases and 0 bases, there was a span of 14 bases. The CDR3 DNA reads as TGTGCCAGCAGCTTACCAGCGGTTGGGTCCTCTGGAAACACCATATATTTT. It encodes CASSLPAVGSSGNTIYF.

The chain is built from TRBV19 and TRBJ1-2; D is unclear. CDR1 LNHDA and CDR2 SQIVND come from the germline V gene (reference sequence). Trimming took 3 bases from V and 6 from J, leaving 11 bases between them. There are 13 residues in the CDR3. CDR3 DNA sequence: TGTGCCAGTAGTATCGGCTTACCAGATGGCTACACCTTC. As protein: CASSIGLPDGYTF.

This chain connects TRBV20-1 to TRBJ1-5; unclear D gene. CDR3 length: 14 amino acids. Germline V gene lookup returns CDR1 DFQATT and CDR2 SNEGSKA (reference sequence). Trimming shortened V by 7 bases and J by 7 bases, and 20 bases separated the two germline ends. The CDR3: CSVRRAGRHQPQHF. CDR3 DNA: TGCAGTGTAAGACGGGCGGGAAGGCACCAGCCCCAGCATTTT.

This chain uses TRBV2 with TRBJ1-5, with a tentative D call TRBD1 (6 bases). Trimming removed 7 bases from V and 7 bases from J, with 23 bases in between. This CDR3 has 16 residues. Germline CDR1 is SNHLY and CDR2 is FYNNEI. The CDR3 loop reads CASTKAAGGPEQPQHF. Written as DNA, the CDR3 is TGTGCCAGCACCAAGGCCGCGGGGGGGCCGGAACAGCCCCAGCATTTT.

V is TRBV10-1 and J is TRBJ2-5; D remains unclear. Germline V gives CDR1 WNHNN, CDR2 SYGVQD (reference sequence). Trimming pared 1 base from V and 9 bases from J, leaving 12 bases between. This CDR3 spans 13 amino acids. The CDR3 sequence is CASSEWVGKAQYF. CDR3 DNA: TGCGCCAGCAGTGAGTGGGTAGGGAAGGCCCAGTACTTC.

CDR3 region: CASSPPGQQETQYF. Here the CDR3 DNA reads TGTGCCAGCAGCCCGCCGGGACAGCAAGAGACCCAGTACTTC. This chain joins TRBV7-2 and TRBJ2-5, with TRBD1 matching over 7 bases. The germline V gene encodes CDR1 SGHTA and CDR2 FQGNSA. V lost 5 bases and J lost 2; bases outside the gene matches: 5. This CDR3 spans 14 amino acids.

V gene TRBV21-1 combines with J gene TRBJ1-6; the D call of TRBD1 is as the table states it, not checked on the DNA. TRBV21-1 is shown as a pseudogene. This CDR3 comprises 13 residues. This CDR3 reads CAARDRGESPLHF. For the CDR3, the DNA is TGTGCCGCCCGGGACAGGGGTGAATCACCCCTCCACTTT.

The chain uses TRBV7-9 and TRBJ2-2, with D unresolved. Trimming cost V 2 bases and J 0 bases, with 1 base left between them. This CDR3 spans 13 amino acids. Germline CDR1 and CDR2: SEHNR and FQNEAQ (reference sequence). CDR3 protein: CASSLTNTGELFF. The CDR3 coding sequence is TGTGCCAGCAGCTTAACGAACACCGGGGAGCTGTTTTTT.

This clonotype was counted between two and nine times. The rearrangement uses TRBV27 and TRBJ2-2; weak D call: TRBD1 (6 bases). The ends were cut back, 3 bases at V and 0 bases at J, with 11 bases in the middle. The CDR3 totals 16 residues. Germline loops: CDR1 MNHEY, CDR2 SMNVEV (reference sequence). This CDR3 is CASSFGRTANTGELFF. The CDR3 nucleotides are TGTGCCAGCAGTTTCGGTAGGACAGCGAACACCGGGGAGCTGTTTTTT.

This clonotype was recorded only once. V usage is TRBV20-1 and J usage is TRBJ1-3; D unclear. This CDR3 is built from 14 residues. The V end lost 4 bases, the J end lost 2 bases, and 12 bases lay between the germline ends. The germline V gene encodes CDR1 DFQATT and CDR2 SNEGSKA (reference sequence). CDR3 DNA sequence: TGCAGTGCTACTCGGCCTGGGACTGGAAACACCATATATTTT. It encodes CSATRPGTGNTIYF.

The genes are TRBV28 and TRBJ2-7; D is undetermined. Germline CDR1 and CDR2: MDHEN and SYDVKM. The CDR3 runs to 13 residues. The ends were cut back, 2 bases at V and 4 bases at J, with 9 bases in the middle. This CDR3 is CASSLQAPYEQYF. In DNA form, the CDR3 reads TGTGCCAGCAGTTTACAGGCCCCGTACGAGCAGTACTTC.

The chain recombines TRBV12-3 or TRBV12-4 with TRBJ1-1; TRBD1 agrees at 7 bases. V shed 7 bases, J shed 3 bases, and the junction held 5 bases outside the gene matches. The CDR3 is 13 residues long. The CDR3, as DNA: TGTGCCAGCACCTCACAGGGGTACACTGAAGCTTTCTTT. This gives the protein CASTSQGYTEAFF.

The rearrangement links TRBV20-1 to TRBJ1-1; possibly TRBD1 for D (5 bases). The CDR3 covers 13 residues. Looked up from germline, CDR1 is DFQATT and CDR2 is SNEGSKA (reference sequence). V was pared by 0 bases and J by 7 bases, with 12 bases between. CDR3 bases: TGCAGTGCTAGAGATCCTCCGGGGGGTGAAGCTTTCTTT. It is translated as CSARDPPGGEAFF.

The sample holds one count of this clonotype. The chain combines TRBV7-2 with TRBJ1-6; 8 nucleotides match TRBD1. This CDR3 has 15 residues. V lost 4 bases and J lost 6; bases outside the gene matches: 5. Germline values: CDR1 SGHTA, CDR2 FQGNSA. In DNA, the CDR3 is TGTGCCAGCAGCTGGGACAGGAATGGTAATTCACCCCTCCACTTT. Its protein is CASSWDRNGNSPLHF.

This clonotype has a handful of counts. This sequence joins TRBV20-1 and TRBJ2-3, with 8 bases lining up with TRBD2. The CDR3 contains 14 residues. From germline, CDR1 is DFQATT and CDR2 SNEGSKA (reference sequence). Trimming cost V 6 bases and J 2 bases; bases outside gene matches: 7. This chain's CDR3 is CSAMTSANTDTQYF. CDR3 in DNA: TGCAGTGCGATGACTAGCGCCAACACAGATACGCAGTATTTT.

This chain links TRBV6-2 or TRBV6-3 with TRBJ2-1, with 13 bases aligning to TRBD2. The CDR3 has 15 residues. CDR1 and CDR2 from the germline V gene are MNHEY and SVGEGT. Trimming cost V 5 bases and J 8 bases; bases outside gene matches: 6. The CDR3 nucleotides are TGTGCCAGCAGTACCGGGACTAGCGGGACCGATGAGCAGTTCTTC. Translated, it gives CASSTGTSGTDEQFF.

The rearrangement links TRBV2 to TRBJ2-7; tentatively, D is TRBD1 (5 bases). This CDR3 has 16 residues. Germline V gene sequence: CDR1 SNHLY, CDR2 FYNNEI. The V end lost 1 base, the J end lost 12 bases, and 25 bases lay between the germline ends. The CDR3 sequence: CASSEEDRTRFVARYF. Written as DNA, the CDR3 is TGTGCCAGCAGTGAAGAAGACAGAACCCGCTTCGTCGCAAGGTACTTC.

This chain uses TRBV12-3 or TRBV12-4 with TRBJ2-3, with 10 bases fitting TRBD2. Germline trimming cut 7 bases from V and 6 bases from J; bases unmatched to any gene: 7. This CDR3 is 14 amino acids long. CDR3 in amino acids: CASKESGRGDTQYF. The DNA of the CDR3 is TGTGCCAGCAAAGAGAGCGGGAGGGGCGATACGCAGTATTTT.

The genes are TRBV28 and TRBJ1-2; possibly TRBD1 for D (6 bases). Per the germline V gene, CDR1 is MDHEN and CDR2 is SYDVKM. The CDR3 is 13 amino acids. V was pared by 7 bases and J by 3 bases, with 12 bases between. Here the CDR3 reads CASTPGGHYGYTF. In DNA, the CDR3 is TGTGCCAGCACTCCTGGGGGGCACTATGGCTACACCTTC.

This clonotype was detected only once. The chain links TRBV15 to TRBJ2-7, with a possible D match to TRBD1 (6 bases). CDR3 length: 16 residues. Trimming took 5 bases from V and 1 from J, leaving 18 bases between them. Germline V gene sequence: CDR1 LNHNV, CDR2 YYDKDF (reference sequence). The CDR3 DNA follows: TGTGCCACCAGCGCACTTTCGGACAGACTATCCTACGAGCAGTACTTC. Protein: CATSALSDRLSYEQYF.

The J gene is TRBJ1-5, the V gene TRBV12-3 or TRBV12-4, with D unresolved. V was cut by 2 bases and J by 6 bases, with 8 bases left in between. This CDR3 is 13 amino acids long. The CDR3 nucleotides are TGTGCCAGCAGTTTATCGTCTGTTCAGCCCCAGCATTTT. Its protein product is CASSLSSVQPQHF.